One and the same sample provided the 6 T cell receptor beta chains below, sequenced in a study of T cells in localized non-small cell lung cancer. The method was immunoSEQ multiplex PCR; TCRdb's version includes in-frame clones alone and lacks a portion of them. Here the sample spans around 91,000 clones, over 80% being singletons. The starting material was peripheral blood, obtained before any cancer treatment. These receptors originate from a man between 40 and 75 years old with stage I squamous cell lung carcinoma.

This CDR3 reads CAWAFGLAGEQYF. The CDR3 DNA is TGTGCCTGGGCGTTTGGGCTAGCGGGGGAGCAGTACTTC. The chain carries TRBV30 and TRBJ2-7; 9 bases map to TRBD2. Trimming at V came to 5 bases and at J to 7 bases, leaving 9 bases not matched to a gene. The CDR3 runs 13 residues. Germline values: CDR1 GTSNPN, CDR2 SVGIG (reference sequence). The full variable domain, in which reference TRBV30 and TRBJ2-7 provide the parts outside the CDR3, is SQTIHQWPATLVQPVGSPLSLECTVEGTSNPNLYWYRQAAGRGLQLLFYSVGIGQISSEVPQNLSASRPQDRQFILSSKKLLLSDSGFYLCAWAFGLAGEQYFGPGTRLTVT.

The gene calls are TRBV19 and TRBJ1-4; tentative D call: TRBD1 (6 bases). V was trimmed by 8 bases and J by 0 bases, leaving 7 bases between them. In germline, CDR1 is LNHDA, CDR2 SQIVND (reference sequence). This CDR3 is built from 13 residues. CDR3 in amino acids: CASSGATNEKLFF. For the CDR3, the DNA is TGTGCCAGTTCAGGGGCAACTAATGAAAAACTGTTTTTT.

This clone occurred once. The genes are TRBV2 and TRBJ2-1, with D tentatively TRBD2 (5 bases). The CDR3 is 13 amino acids. CDR1 SNHLY and CDR2 FYNNEI come from the germline V gene. V was cut by 2 bases and J by 5 bases, with 7 bases left in between. Here the CDR3 reads CASSELLDNEQFF. The CDR3 bases are TGTGCCAGCAGTGAATTACTAGACAATGAGCAGTTCTTC.

The rearrangement joins TRBV28 to TRBJ1-5; no firm D call. In germline, CDR1 is MDHEN, CDR2 SYDVKM. CDR3 length equals 14 residues. V was cut by 6 bases and J by 5 bases, with 14 bases left in between. DNA of the CDR3: TGTGCCAGCAGGAGCGCGGACGGATATCAGCCCCAGCATTTT. As protein: CASRSADGYQPQHF.

With regard to this clone: The sample has other DNA sequences that encode this CDR3 too. The V call is TRBV10-2, the J call TRBJ1-5; TRBD1 matches 10 bases. Germline lookup yields CDR1 WSHSY and CDR2 SAAADI. The CDR3 extends over 16 amino acids. Germline trimming cut 3 bases from V and 7 bases from J; bases unmatched to any gene: 9. CDR3 nucleotides: TGCGCCAGCAGTGAAGCTACCCGGGACAGGGGCCAGCCCCAGCATTTT. Protein product: CASSEATRDRGQPQHF.

CDR3 DNA sequence: TGTGCCAGCAGCCGGGACGGGAATCAGCCCCAGCATTTT. Translation: CASSRDGNQPQHF. The chain links TRBV6-6 to TRBJ1-5; D possibly corresponds to TRBD1 (5 bases). V was shortened by 6 bases and J by 4 bases, with 10 bases between the two germline ends. Germline CDR1 reads MNHNY; CDR2 reads SVGAGI (reference sequence). The CDR3 is made up of 13 amino acids.